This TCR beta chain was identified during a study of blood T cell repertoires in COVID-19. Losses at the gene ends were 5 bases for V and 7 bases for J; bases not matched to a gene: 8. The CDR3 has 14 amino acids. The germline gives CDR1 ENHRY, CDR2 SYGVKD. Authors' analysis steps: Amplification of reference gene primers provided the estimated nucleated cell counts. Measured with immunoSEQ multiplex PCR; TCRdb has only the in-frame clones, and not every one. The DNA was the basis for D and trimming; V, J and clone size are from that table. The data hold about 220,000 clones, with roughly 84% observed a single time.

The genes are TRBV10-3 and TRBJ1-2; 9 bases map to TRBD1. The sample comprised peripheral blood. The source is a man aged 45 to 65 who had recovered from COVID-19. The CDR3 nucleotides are TGTGCCATCAGTACCGGGACAGGGCTGACTGGCTACACCTTC. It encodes CAISTGTGLTGYTF.